This T cell receptor (beta chain) was observed in a study of cytomegalovirus exposure and HLA in healthy donors. Study background: Early released data comprised 80 million or so unique TCRs from HLA-typed donors. Study-wide points: Segments of the TCR beta V type were, in most cases, productive about 87% or about 30% of the time in an earlier analysis.

Worth noting for this clone: Its antigen is unidentified.

The PCR contained 60 Vbeta and 13 Jbeta primers. This table comes from immunoSEQ multiplex PCR, and its TCRdb copy is limited to in-frame clones, with some not included. The profile shows about 120,000 clones, roughly 80% of them singletons. The CDR3 covers 13 residues. V dropped 5 bases and J dropped 5 bases, with 9 bases sitting between them. Per germline, CDR1 MNHEY and CDR2 SVGAGI. This chain connects TRBV6-5 to TRBJ2-2; weak D call: TRBD2 (6 bases). The sequenced material came from PBMCs. This receptor was identified in a woman in her forties in good health and CMV-seropositive. The CDR3 here is CASSLARTGELFF. Here the CDR3 DNA reads TGTGCCAGCAGTCTAGCGCGTACCGGGGAGCTGTTTTTT.